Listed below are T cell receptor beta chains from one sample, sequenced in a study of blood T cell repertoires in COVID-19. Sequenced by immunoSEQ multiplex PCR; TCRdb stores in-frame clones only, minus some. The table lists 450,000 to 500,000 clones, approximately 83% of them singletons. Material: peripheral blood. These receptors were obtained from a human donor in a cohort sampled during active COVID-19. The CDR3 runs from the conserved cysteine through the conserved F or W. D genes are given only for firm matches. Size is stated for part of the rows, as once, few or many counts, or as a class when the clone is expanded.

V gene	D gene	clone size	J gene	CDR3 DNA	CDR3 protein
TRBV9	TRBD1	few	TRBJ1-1	TGTGCCAGCAGCGGGGCCCTGGGACAGGGAGTCCCCTTGAACACTGAAGCTTTCTTT	CASSGALGQGVPLNTEAFF
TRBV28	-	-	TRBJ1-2	TGTGCCAGCAGTTTAGGCCTCGGGGCTAACTATGGCTACACCTTC	CASSLGLGANYGYTF
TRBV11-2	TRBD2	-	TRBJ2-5	TGTGCCAGCAGCCTAGTGGGAGGGATTCCGTACCAAGAGACCCAGTACTTC	CASSLVGGIPYQETQYF
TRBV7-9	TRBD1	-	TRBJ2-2	TGTGCCAGCAGCCCCCGTACTGGGACAGGGGTGACCGGGGAGCTGTTTTTT	CASSPRTGTGVTGELFF
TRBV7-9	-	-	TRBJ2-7	TGTGCCAGCAGCTTAGCGGGTATCGCAGGAATGAGCTCCTACGAGCAGTACTTC	CASSLAGIAGMSSYEQYF
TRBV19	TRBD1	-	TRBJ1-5	TGTGCCAGTAGTACCCCGGGACAGGGGGTCGTAGATCAGCCCCAGCATTTT	CASSTPGQGVVDQPQHF
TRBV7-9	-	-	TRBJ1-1	TGTGCCAGCGGTAATTGGGGGCGCAGGGGGAACACTGAAGCTTTCTTT	CASGNWGRRGNTEAFF
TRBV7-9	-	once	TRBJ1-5	TGTGCCAGCAGCTTTGGGGAGGATCAGCCCCAGCATTTT	CASSFGEDQPQHF
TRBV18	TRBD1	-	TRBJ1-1	TGTGCCAGCTCACCAGACAGGGCTCTTGGGGAAGCTTTCTTT	CASSPDRALGEAFF
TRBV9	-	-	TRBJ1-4	TGTGCCAGCAGGCGGTCTAGGGAAAAACTGTTTTTT	CASRRSREKLFF
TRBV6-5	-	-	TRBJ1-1	TGTGCCAGCAGTTACACCCGACAGGTCCGGAACACTGAAGCTTTCTTT	CASSYTRQVRNTEAFF
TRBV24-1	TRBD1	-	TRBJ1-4	TGTGCCACCAGTTACACCGGGACAGGGGGTGAAAAACTGTTTTTT	CATSYTGTGGEKLFF
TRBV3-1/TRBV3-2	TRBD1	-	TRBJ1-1	TGTGCCAGCAGCCTCCTACGACAGGGGAACACTGAAGCTTTCTTT	CASSLLRQGNTEAFF
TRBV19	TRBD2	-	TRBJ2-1	TGTGCCAGTAGTATAGATGAAGGACTAGCGGCTCAATCCAATGAGCAGTTCTTC	CASSIDEGLAAQSNEQFF
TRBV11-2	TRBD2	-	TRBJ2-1	TGTGCCAGCAGCTTAGATGGGTTGGTGGTGGGAGGGCCTGGCAATGAGCAGTTCTTC	CASSLDGLVVGGPGNEQFF
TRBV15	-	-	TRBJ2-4	TGTGCCACCAGCAGTATTACGGGACTAGCCAAAAACATTCAGTACTTC	CATSSITGLAKNIQYF
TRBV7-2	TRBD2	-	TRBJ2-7	TGTGCCAGCAGCTTAGAGGCGGGAGGGCCCTACGAGCAGTACTTC	CASSLEAGGPYEQYF
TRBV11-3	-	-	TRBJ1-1	TGTGCCAGCCAAGTCCCCAGCGGGCGGAAGAACACTGAAGCTTTCTTT	CASQVPSGRKNTEAFF
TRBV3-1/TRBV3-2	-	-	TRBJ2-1	TGTGCCAGCAGCCTCCTCGCGGCGGACAATGAGCAGTTCTTC	CASSLLAADNEQFF
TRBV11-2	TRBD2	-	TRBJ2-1	TGTGCCAGCAGCTTTGCTAGCGGGACCGACAATGAGCAGTTCTTC	CASSFASGTDNEQFF